This record looks at one TCR beta chain sequence and its context. The sample is drawn from a study of blood T cell repertoires in COVID-19. Across the whole study: The samples span acute and convalescent COVID-19 from the United States, Italy and Spain. Sample material is recorded as cDNA or gDNA derived from T cells, B-cell-depleted T cells, or PBMCs.

CDR3 length: 18 amino acids. The trim removed 0 bases at V and 3 bases at J, leaving 13 bases unmatched. Germline CDR1 reads LGHNT; CDR2 reads FRNRAP. In the original analysis: Reference gene primer amplification yielded estimated nucleated cell counts. The table came from immunoSEQ multiplex PCR; TCRdb's copy has only in-frame clones and leaves some out. The V and J calls and the clone size are those of that table, but D and trimming were determined from the DNA. In the table there are around 210,000 clones, more than 65% of which are singletons. The clonotype comes from a human donor in a cohort sampled during active COVID-19. The chain links TRBV12-5 to TRBJ2-7, with 8 bases lining up with TRBD1. The sequencing input was peripheral blood. The CDR3 spells CASGLVTVRTGPHYEQYF. The CDR3 DNA sequence: TGTGCTAGTGGTTTGGTAACAGTGAGGACAGGGCCCCACTACGAGCAGTACTTC.